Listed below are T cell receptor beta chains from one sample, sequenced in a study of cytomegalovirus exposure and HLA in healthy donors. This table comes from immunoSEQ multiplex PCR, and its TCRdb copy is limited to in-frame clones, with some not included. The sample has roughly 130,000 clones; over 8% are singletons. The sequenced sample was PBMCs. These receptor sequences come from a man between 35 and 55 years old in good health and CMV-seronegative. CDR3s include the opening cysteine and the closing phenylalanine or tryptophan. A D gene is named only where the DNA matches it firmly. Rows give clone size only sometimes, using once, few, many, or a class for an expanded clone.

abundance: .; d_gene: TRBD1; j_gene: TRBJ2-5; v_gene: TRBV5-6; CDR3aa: CASSSFLRTGESETQYF; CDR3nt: TGTGCCAGCAGCTCCTTTTTACGGACAGGGGAGAGCGAGACCCAGTACTTC
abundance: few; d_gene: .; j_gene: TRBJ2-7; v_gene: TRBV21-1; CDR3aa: CASSGRPGQGETLAYEQYF; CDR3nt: TGTGCCAGCAGCGGTCGACCGGGACAGGGGGAAACCCTAGCCTACGAGCAGTACTTC
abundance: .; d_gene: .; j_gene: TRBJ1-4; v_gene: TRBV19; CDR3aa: CASRQDSNEKLFF; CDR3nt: TGTGCCAGTAGACAGGACAGTAATGAAAAACTGTTTTTT
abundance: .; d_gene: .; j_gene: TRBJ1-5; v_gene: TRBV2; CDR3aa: CASKTQSINQPQHF; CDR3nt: TGTGCCAGCAAAACACAGTCGATCAATCAGCCCCAGCATTTT
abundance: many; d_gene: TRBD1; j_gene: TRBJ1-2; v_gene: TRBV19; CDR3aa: CASSIGTGGVPYGYTF; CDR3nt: TGTGCCAGTAGTATTGGTACAGGGGGCGTCCCCTATGGCTACACCTTC
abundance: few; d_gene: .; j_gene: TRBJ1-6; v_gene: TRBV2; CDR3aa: CASSRDYNSPLHF; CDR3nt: TGTGCCAGCAGCCGGGACTATAATTCACCCCTCCACTTT
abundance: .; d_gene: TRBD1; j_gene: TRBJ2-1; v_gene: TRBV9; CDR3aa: CASSPRDSTYNEQFF; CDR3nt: TGTGCCAGCAGCCCCCGGGACAGTACCTACAATGAGCAGTTCTTC
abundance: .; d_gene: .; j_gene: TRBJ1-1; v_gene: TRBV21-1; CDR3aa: CASSLRTGGARFF; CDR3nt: TGTGCCAGCAGCCTGCGGACAGGGGGGGCACGTTTCTTT
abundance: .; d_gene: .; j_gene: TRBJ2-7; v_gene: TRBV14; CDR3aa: CASSATGPGEQYF; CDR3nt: TGTGCCAGCAGCGCTACAGGGCCGGGCGAGCAGTACTTC
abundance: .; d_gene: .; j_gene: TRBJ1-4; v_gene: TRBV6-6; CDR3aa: CASSYSARLNEKLFF; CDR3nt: TGTGCCAGCAGTTACTCAGCCAGGTTAAATGAAAAACTGTTTTTT
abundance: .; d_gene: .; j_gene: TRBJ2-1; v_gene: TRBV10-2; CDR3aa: CASTPGSSYNEQFF; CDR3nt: TGCGCCAGCACTCCGGGAAGCTCCTACAATGAGCAGTTCTTC
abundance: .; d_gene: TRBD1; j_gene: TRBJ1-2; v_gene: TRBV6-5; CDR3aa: CASKRTGDYGYTF; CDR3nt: TGTGCCAGCAAGAGGACAGGGGACTATGGCTACACCTTC
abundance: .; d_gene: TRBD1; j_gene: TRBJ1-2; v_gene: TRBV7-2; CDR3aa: CASSPGQGAAWYGYTF; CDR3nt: TGTGCCAGCAGCCCGGGACAGGGGGCCGCTTGGTATGGCTACACCTTC
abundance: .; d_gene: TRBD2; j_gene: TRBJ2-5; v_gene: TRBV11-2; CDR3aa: CASSLGGGTGETQYF; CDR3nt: TGTGCCAGCAGCTTAGGGGGAGGGACGGGGGAGACCCAGTACTTC
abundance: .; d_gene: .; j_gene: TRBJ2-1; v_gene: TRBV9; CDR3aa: CASSLDRGGGEFF; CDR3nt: TGTGCCAGCAGCCTCGACCGGGGCGGGGGCGAGTTCTTC
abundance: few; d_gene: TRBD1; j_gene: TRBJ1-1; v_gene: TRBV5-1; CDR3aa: CASSLDRGAFF; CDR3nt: TGCGCCAGCAGCTTGGACAGGGGAGCTTTCTTT
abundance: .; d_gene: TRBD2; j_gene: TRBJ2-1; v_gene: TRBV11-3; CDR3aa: CASSSKRGGSNEQFF; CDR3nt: TGTGCCAGCAGCTCTAAGCGGGGGGGGTCCAATGAGCAGTTCTTC
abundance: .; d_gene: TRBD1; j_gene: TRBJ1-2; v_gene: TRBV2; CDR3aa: CASSEALGTGSRYGYTF; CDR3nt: TGTGCCAGCAGTGAAGCGCTAGGGACAGGGTCGAGGTATGGCTACACCTTC
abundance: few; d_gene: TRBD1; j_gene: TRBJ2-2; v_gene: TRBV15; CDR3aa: CATSRSRDRADGTGELFF; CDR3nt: TGTGCCACCAGCAGGTCCCGGGACAGGGCCGACGGCACCGGGGAGCTGTTTTTT
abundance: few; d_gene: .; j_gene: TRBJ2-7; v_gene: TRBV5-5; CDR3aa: CASSKDIGYEQYF; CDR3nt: TGTGCCAGCAGCAAGGACATCGGGTACGAGCAGTACTTC
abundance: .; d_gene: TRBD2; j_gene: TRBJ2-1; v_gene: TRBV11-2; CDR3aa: CASSREAGGYNEQFF; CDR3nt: TGTGCCAGCAGCCGGGAGGCGGGGGGCTACAATGAGCAGTTCTTC
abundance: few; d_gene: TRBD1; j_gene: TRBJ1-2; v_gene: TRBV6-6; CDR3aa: CASQQGMGYGYTF; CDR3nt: TGTGCCAGTCAACAGGGGATGGGGTATGGCTACACCTTC
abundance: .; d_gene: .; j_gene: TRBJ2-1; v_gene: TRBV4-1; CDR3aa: CASSEQGFSNEQFF; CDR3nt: TGCGCCAGCAGTGAACAGGGTTTTAGCAATGAGCAGTTCTTC
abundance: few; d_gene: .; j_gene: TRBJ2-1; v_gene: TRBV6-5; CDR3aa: CASSYGGLYNEQFF; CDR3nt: TGTGCCAGCAGTTACGGCGGACTTTACAATGAGCAGTTCTTC
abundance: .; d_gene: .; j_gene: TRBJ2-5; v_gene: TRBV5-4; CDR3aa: CASSFRMGRETQYF; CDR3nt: TGTGCCAGCAGCTTCCGGATGGGGAGGGAGACCCAGTACTTC
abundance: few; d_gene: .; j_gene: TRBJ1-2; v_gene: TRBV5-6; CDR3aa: CASSPGTNGYTF; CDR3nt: TGTGCCAGCAGCCCCGGGACAAATGGCTACACCTTC
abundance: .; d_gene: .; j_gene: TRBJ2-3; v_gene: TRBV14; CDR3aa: CASSQSRPITDTQYF; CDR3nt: TGTGCCAGCAGCCAATCCAGGCCTATCACAGATACGCAGTATTTT
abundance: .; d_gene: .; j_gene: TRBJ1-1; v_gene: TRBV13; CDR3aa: CASSPGDGLAFF; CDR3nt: TGTGCCAGCAGCCCGGGGGACGGGTTGGCTTTCTTT
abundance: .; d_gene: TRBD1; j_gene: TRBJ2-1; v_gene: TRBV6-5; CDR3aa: CASSYGTGRNEQFF; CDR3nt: TGTGCCAGCAGTTACGGGACAGGGAGGAATGAGCAGTTCTTC
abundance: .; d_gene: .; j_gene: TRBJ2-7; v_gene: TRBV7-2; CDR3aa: CASSLPSSYEQYF; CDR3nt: TGTGCCAGCAGCCTCCCTAGCTCCTACGAGCAGTACTTC
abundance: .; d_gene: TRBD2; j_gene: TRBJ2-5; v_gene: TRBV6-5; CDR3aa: CASRGSGETQYF; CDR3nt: TGTGCCAGCAGGGGTAGCGGGGAGACCCAGTACTTC
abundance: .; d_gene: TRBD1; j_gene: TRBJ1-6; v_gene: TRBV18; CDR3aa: CASSPDRGVSPLHF; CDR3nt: TGTGCCAGCTCCCCCGACAGGGGGGTTTCACCCCTCCACTTT
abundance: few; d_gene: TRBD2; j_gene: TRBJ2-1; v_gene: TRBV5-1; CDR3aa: CASSLSGGGDYNEQFF; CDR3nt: TGCGCCAGCAGCTTGTCGGGGGGGGGCGACTACAATGAGCAGTTCTTC
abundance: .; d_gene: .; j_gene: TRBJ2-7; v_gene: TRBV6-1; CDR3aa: CASSVQGSYEQYF; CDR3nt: TGTGCCAGCAGTGTACAGGGCTCCTACGAGCAGTACTTC
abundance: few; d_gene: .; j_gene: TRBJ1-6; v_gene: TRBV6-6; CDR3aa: CASSYTNSPLHF; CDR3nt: TGTGCCAGCAGTTACACAAATTCACCCCTCCACTTT
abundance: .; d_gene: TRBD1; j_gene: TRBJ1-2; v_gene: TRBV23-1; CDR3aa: CASSRHRGPNYGYTF; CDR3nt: TGCGCCAGCAGTCGTCACAGGGGGCCCAACTATGGCTACACCTTC
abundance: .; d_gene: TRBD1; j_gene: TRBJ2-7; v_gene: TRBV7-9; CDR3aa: CASSDGDRPYEQYF; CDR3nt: TGTGCCAGCAGCGACGGGGACAGGCCCTACGAGCAGTACTTC
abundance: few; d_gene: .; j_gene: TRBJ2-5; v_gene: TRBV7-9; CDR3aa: CASSSGQTETQYF; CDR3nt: TGTGCCAGCAGCTCCGGACAAACAGAGACCCAGTACTTC
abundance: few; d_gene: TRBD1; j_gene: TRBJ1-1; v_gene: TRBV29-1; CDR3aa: CSAGQGRATEAFF; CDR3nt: TGCAGCGCCGGACAGGGTAGGGCGACTGAAGCTTTCTTT
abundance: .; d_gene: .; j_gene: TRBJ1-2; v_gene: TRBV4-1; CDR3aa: CASSQESQEGYGYTF; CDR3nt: TGCGCCAGCAGCCAAGAGAGTCAGGAGGGCTATGGCTACACCTTC
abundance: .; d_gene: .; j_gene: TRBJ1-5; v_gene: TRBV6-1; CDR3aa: CASSEEWTTNQPQHF; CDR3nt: TGTGCCAGCAGTGAAGAATGGACAACTAATCAGCCCCAGCATTTT
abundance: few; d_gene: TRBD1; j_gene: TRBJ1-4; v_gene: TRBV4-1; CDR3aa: CASSLLGQVINEKLFF; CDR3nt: TGCGCCAGCAGCCTTCTCGGACAGGTTATTAATGAAAAACTGTTTTTT
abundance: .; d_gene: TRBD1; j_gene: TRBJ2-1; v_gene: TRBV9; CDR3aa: CASSVGQGKSSYNEQFF; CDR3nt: TGTGCCAGCAGCGTAGGACAGGGCAAAAGCTCCTACAATGAGCAGTTCTTC
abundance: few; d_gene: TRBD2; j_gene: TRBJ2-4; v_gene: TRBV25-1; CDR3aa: CASSSTSGAGNIQYF; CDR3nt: TGTGCCAGCAGTTCGACTAGCGGGGCGGGAAACATTCAGTACTTC
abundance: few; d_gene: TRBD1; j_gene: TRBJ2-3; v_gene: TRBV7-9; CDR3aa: CASSPRDSSSTDTQYF; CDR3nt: TGTGCCAGCAGCCCCCGGGACAGCTCCTCCACAGATACGCAGTATTTT
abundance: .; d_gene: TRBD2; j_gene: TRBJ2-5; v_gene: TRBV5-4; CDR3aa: CASSVGASGGETQYF; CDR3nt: TGTGCCAGCAGCGTAGGGGCTAGCGGGGGGGAGACCCAGTACTTC
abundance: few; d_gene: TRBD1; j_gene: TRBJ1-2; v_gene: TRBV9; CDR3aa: CASSASGTGGPYGYTF; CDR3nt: TGTGCCAGCAGCGCTTCGGGGACAGGGGGCCCCTATGGCTACACCTTC
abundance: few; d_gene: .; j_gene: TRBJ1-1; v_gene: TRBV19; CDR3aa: CASSMGQNTEAFF; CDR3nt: TGTGCCAGTAGTATGGGACAAAACACTGAAGCTTTCTTT